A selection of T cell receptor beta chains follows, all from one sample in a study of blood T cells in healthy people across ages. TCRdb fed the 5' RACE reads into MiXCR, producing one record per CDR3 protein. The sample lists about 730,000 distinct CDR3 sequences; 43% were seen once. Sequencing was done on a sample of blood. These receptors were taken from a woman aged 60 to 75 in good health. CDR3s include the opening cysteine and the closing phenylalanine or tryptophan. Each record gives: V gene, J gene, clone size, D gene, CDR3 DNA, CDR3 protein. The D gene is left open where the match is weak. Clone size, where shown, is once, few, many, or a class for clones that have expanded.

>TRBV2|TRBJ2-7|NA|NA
TGTGCCAGCAGTGAAGCCCTAGGGGGTTACAATGAGCAGTACTTC
CASSEALGGYNEQYF
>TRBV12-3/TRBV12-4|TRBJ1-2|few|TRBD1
TGTGCCAGCAGTTCTAAGGAGGGGGCGGCTGGCTACACCTTC
CASSSKEGAAGYTF
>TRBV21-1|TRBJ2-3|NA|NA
TGTGCCAGCAGCAAAGTTGGAGGAGCGGGTCTAGCGAGAGACTTACCCACAGATACGCAGTATTTT
CASSKVGGAGLARDLPTDTQYF
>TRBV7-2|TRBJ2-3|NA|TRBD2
TGTGCCAGCGGCTTAGGTCCGGGACTAGCGGGACAAGATACGCAGTATTTT
CASGLGPGLAGQDTQYF
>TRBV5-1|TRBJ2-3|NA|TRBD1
TGCGCCAGCAGCCGAAACGGGGGGGACAGGGGGCCCACAGATACGCAGTATTTT
CASSRNGGDRGPTDTQYF
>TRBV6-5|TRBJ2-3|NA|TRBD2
TGTGCCAGCAGATACACGACTAGCGGGGGCGGAACAGATACGCAGTATTTT
CASRYTTSGGGTDTQYF
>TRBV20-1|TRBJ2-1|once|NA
TGCAGTGCTAGAGATCGTACGGCCCCCTACAATGAGCAGTTCTTC
CSARDRTAPYNEQFF
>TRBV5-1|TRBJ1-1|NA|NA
TGCGCCAGCTCGGACAGTTCGAGGGAAGCTTTCTTT
CASSDSSREAFF
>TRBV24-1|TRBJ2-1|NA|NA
TGTGCCACCAGTGACCTGACTCCTTGGGGTTACAATGAGCAGTTCTTC
CATSDLTPWGYNEQFF
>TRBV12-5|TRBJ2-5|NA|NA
TGTGCTAGTGGCACCACACTAACGGATGAGCAGTACTTC
CASGTTLTDEQYF
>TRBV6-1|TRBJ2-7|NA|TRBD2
TGTGCCAGCAGTGATCTAAGCGGGAGGGCCCACGAGCAGTACTTC
CASSDLSGRAHEQYF
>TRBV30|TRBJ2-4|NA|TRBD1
TGTGCCACCTCCGGGACAGGTGGCGTAGAGCAGTACTTC
CATSGTGGVEQYF
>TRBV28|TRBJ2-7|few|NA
TGTGCCAGCAGCGGACAGAGCGAGCAGTACTTC
CASSGQSEQYF
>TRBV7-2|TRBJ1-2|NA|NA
TGTGCCAGCAGCTTAGGGGGGGAGACAGGCCCCCTCTATGGCTACACCTTC
CASSLGGETGPLYGYTF
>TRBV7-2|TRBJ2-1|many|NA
TGTGCCAGCAGCGTCCAGGGGTCTGGTGAGCAGTTCTTC
CASSVQGSGEQFF
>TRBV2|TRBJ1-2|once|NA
TGTGCCGCCCCCAGGCCCAGGTTGGGGGACTATGGCTACACCTTC
CAAPRPRLGDYGYTF
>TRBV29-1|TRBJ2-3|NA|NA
TGCAGCGTTGACTACCTCCGGGAGACCCAACCGGGTACGCAGTATTTT
CSVDYLRETQPGTQYF
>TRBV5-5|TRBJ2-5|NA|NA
TGTGCCAGCAGCTTGTCCCGCGGGTCCTTTCAAGAGACCCAGTACTTC
CASSLSRGSFQETQYF
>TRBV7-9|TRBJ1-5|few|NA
TGTGCCAGCAGGTTTCCTACAGGTTATCAGCCCCAGCATTTT
CASRFPTGYQPQHF
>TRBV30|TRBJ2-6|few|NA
TGTGCCTGGAGTGTACTGGGGGGGGCCAACGTCCTGACTTTC
CAWSVLGGANVLTF
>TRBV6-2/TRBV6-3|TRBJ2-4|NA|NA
TGTGCCAGCAGTTACCCCGGCGGGCAGGCGACCTTATTAGCCAAAAACATTCAGTACTTC
CASSYPGGQATLLAKNIQYF
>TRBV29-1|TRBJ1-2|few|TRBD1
TGCAGCGTTGAAGACCAAGGGACAGGGCATGGCTACACCTTC
CSVEDQGTGHGYTF
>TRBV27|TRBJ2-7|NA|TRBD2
TGTGCCAGCAGTTTATCCGCACCGGGGAGTAGCGGGAGGTCTGACGAGCAGTACTTC
CASSLSAPGSSGRSDEQYF
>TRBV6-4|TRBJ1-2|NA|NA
TGTGCCAGCAGTGACGGCAGAAACTATGGCTACACCTTC
CASSDGRNYGYTF
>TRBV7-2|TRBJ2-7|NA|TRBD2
TGTGCCAGCAGACCTAGCGGGGGGGCTCTCGAGCAGTACTTC
CASRPSGGALEQYF
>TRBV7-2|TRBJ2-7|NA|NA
TGTGCCAGCAGCTTAGGCGGATACTCCTACAATGAGCAGTACTTC
CASSLGGYSYNEQYF
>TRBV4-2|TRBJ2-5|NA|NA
TGTGCCAGCAGCCAAGAACGGGAGAAACAAGAGACCCAGTACTTC
CASSQEREKQETQYF
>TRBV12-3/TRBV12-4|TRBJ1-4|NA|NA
TGTGCCAGCAGTTGGGACGGGGCAACTAATGAAAAACTGTTTTTT
CASSWDGATNEKLFF
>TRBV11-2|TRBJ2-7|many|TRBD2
TGTGCCAGCAGCTTAAGTCCTAGCGGGAGGGCCCAGCAGTACTTC
CASSLSPSGRAQQYF
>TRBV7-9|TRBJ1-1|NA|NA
TGTGCCAGCAGCCGGGATGTGGGAAGGGACACTGAAGCTTTCTTT
CASSRDVGRDTEAFF
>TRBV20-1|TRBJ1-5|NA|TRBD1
TGCAGTGCTAGCAGGGACAGGAATCAGCCCCAGCATTTT
CSASRDRNQPQHF
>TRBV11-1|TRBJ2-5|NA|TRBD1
TGTGCCAGCAGCTTATCAGGGACAGGGAATCTGTACTTC
CASSLSGTGNLYF
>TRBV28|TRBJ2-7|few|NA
TGTGCCAGCAGTTTATTGAGGGGGTACTACGAGCAGTACTTC
CASSLLRGYYEQYF
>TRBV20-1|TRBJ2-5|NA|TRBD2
TGCAGTGCTAGAGATCTGAAGCGGGAGGAGCAGTACTTC
CSARDLKREEQYF
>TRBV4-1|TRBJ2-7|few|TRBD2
TGCGCCAGCAGCCGAGAGCGGGGGTCCTTCTACGAGCAGTACTTC
CASSRERGSFYEQYF
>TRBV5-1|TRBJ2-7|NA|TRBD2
TGCGCCAGCAGCAACCCAGCGACGGGGGGCTACGAGCAGTACTTC
CASSNPATGGYEQYF
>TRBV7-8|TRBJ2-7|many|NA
TGTGCCAGCAGACTAGGACCTACCTACGAGCAGTACTTC
CASRLGPTYEQYF
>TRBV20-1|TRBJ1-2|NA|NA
TGCAGTGCCCCCCGGGGCGGTGGCTACACCTTC
CSAPRGGGYTF
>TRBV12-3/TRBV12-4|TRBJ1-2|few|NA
TGTGCCAGCAATAGAGCTAACTATGGCTACACCTTC
CASNRANYGYTF
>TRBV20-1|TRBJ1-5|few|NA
TGCAGTGCTAGAGAGGAGACCGGGTATCAGCCCCAGCATTTT
CSAREETGYQPQHF
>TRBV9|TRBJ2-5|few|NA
TGTGCCAGCAGCGTAGCTTCGCTTCGGACAGAGACCCAGTACTTC
CASSVASLRTETQYF
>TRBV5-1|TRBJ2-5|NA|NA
TGCGCCAGCAGCAAATTCGCAGGAGATACCTACGGGCAGTACTTC
CASSKFAGDTYGQYF